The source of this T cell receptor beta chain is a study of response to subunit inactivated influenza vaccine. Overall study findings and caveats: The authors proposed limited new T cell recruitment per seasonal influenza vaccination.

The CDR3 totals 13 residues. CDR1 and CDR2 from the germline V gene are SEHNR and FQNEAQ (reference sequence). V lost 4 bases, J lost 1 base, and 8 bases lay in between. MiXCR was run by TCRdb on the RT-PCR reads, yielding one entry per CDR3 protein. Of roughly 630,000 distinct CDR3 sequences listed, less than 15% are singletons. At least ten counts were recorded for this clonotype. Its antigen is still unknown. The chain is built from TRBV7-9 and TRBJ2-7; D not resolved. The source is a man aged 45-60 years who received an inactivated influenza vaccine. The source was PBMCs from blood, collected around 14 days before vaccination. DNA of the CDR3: TGTGCCAGCAGCTCCAGAGGTTCCTACGAGCAGTACTTC. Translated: CASSSRGSYEQYF.